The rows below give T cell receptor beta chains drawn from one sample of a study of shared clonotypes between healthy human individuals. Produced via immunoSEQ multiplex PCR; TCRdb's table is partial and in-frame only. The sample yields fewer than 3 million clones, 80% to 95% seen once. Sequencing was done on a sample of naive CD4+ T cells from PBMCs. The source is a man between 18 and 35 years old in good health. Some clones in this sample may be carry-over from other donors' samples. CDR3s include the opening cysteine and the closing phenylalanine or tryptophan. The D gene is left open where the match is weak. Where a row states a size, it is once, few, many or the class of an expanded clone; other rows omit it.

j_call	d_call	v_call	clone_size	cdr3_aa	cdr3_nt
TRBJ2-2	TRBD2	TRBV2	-	CASSAVGGPSTGELFF	TGTGCCAGCAGTGCCGTGGGAGGGCCCTCAACCGGGGAGCTGTTTTTT
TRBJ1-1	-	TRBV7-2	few	CASSSAARDTEAFF	TGTGCCAGCAGCTCGGCGGCGCGGGACACTGAAGCTTTCTTT
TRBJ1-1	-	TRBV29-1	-	CSVKEPLGTEAFF	TGCAGCGTTAAGGAGCCCTTGGGCACTGAAGCTTTCTTT
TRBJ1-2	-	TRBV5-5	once	CASSLIVSYGYTF	TGTGCCAGCAGCCTCATCGTAAGCTATGGCTACACCTTC
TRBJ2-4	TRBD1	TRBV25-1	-	CASRQAGTGNIQYF	TGTGCCAGCAGGCAAGCCGGGACAGGGAACATTCAGTACTTC
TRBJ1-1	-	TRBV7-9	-	CASSVGDLGAFF	TGTGCCAGCAGCGTAGGGGACTTGGGAGCTTTCTTT
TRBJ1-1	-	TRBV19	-	CASSITWVESEAFF	TGTGCCAGTAGTATAACCTGGGTCGAGTCCGAAGCTTTCTTT
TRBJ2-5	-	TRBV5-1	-	CASKRDTSQETQYF	TGCGCCAGCAAAAGGGACACCTCCCAAGAGACCCAGTACTTC
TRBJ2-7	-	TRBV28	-	CASSSPGRLGYEQYF	TGTGCCAGCAGTTCGCCGGGACGCTTGGGGTACGAGCAGTACTTC
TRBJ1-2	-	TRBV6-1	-	CASSLDSLANYGYTF	TGTGCCAGCAGCCTGGACAGCCTAGCTAACTATGGCTACACCTTC
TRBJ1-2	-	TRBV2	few	CASSEGRNYGYTF	TGTGCCAGCAGTGAGGGGAGAAACTATGGCTACACCTTC
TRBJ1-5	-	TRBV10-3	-	CAISERSSNQPQHF	TGTGCCATCAGTGAGCGGTCCAGCAATCAGCCCCAGCATTTT
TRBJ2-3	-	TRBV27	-	CASSSDGTSTDTQYF	TGTGCCAGCAGTTCGGACGGAACCAGCACAGATACGCAGTATTTT
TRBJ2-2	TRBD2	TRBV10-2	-	CASRMTSGNTGELFF	TGCGCCAGCCGAATGACTAGCGGAAACACCGGGGAGCTGTTTTTT
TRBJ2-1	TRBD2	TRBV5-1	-	CASSTTSGRARPGNEQFF	TGCGCCAGCAGCACCACTAGCGGGAGGGCCCGGCCGGGGAATGAGCAGTTCTTC
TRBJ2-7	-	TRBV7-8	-	CASSLARLQTGTSYEQYF	TGTGCCAGCAGCTTAGCCCGCCTCCAGACAGGGACTTCCTACGAGCAGTACTTC
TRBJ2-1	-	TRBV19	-	CASSISAGRGEQFF	TGTGCCAGTAGTATCTCGGCTGGTCGGGGTGAGCAGTTCTTC
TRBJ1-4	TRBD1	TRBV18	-	CASSPPGQRNEKLFF	TGTGCCAGCTCACCCCCGGGACAGCGTAATGAAAAACTGTTTTTT
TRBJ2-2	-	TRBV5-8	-	CASSLGYGNTGELFF	TGTGCCAGCAGCTTGGGTTACGGAAACACCGGGGAGCTGTTTTTT
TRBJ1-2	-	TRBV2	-	CASSGGDAYGYTF	TGTGCCAGCAGTGGAGGGGACGCCTATGGCTACACCTTC
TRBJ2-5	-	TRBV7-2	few	CASSLAQETQYF	TGTGCCAGCAGCTTAGCGCAAGAGACCCAGTACTTC
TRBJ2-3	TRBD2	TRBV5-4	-	CASSHGGLAGGLRVDTQYF	TGTGCCAGCAGCCACGGTGGGCTAGCGGGAGGGCTTCGGGTAGATACGCAGTATTTT
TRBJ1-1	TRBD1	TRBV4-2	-	CASSPGTGWTEAFF	TGTGCCAGCAGCCCGGGGACAGGATGGACTGAAGCTTTCTTT
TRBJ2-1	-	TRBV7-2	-	CASSLSPSYNEQFF	TGTGCCAGCAGCCTTTCCCCCTCCTACAATGAGCAGTTCTTC
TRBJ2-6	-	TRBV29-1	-	CSVGLGISSGANVLTF	TGCAGCGTTGGATTGGGGATAAGCTCTGGGGCCAACGTCCTGACTTTC
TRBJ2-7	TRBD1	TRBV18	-	CASSPMQGAREQYF	TGTGCCAGCTCACCGATGCAGGGGGCGCGGGAGCAGTACTTC
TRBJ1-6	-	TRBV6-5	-	CASSRGFSYNSPLHF	TGTGCCAGCAGCCGCGGGTTCTCCTATAATTCACCCCTCCACTTT
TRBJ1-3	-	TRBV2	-	CASRREGAAGNTIYF	TGTGCCAGCAGACGAGAAGGGGCGGCCGGAAACACCATATATTTT
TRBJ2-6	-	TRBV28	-	CASSGQGRVGSGANVLTF	TGTGCCAGCTCGGGCCAGGGCAGGGTAGGAAGTGGGGCCAACGTCCTGACTTTC
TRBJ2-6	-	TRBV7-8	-	CASSLMGGSSNVLTF	TGTGCCAGCAGCTTAATGGGGGGCAGCTCCAACGTCCTGACTTTC
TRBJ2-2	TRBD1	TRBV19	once	CASRDGQVSGELFF	TGTGCCAGTAGGGACGGACAGGTTAGCGGGGAGCTGTTTTTT
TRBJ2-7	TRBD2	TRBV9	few	CASSGSGSSYEQYF	TGTGCCAGCAGCGGTAGCGGGAGCTCCTACGAGCAGTACTTC
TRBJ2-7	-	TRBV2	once	CASSGVTGAYEQYF	TGTGCCAGCAGCGGCGTAACAGGTGCCTACGAGCAGTACTTC
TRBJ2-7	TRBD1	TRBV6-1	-	CASNPTGAYEQYF	TGTGCCAGCAATCCGACAGGGGCCTACGAGCAGTACTTC
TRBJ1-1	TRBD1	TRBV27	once	CASSYLTGGMNTEAFF	TGTGCCAGCAGTTATCTAACAGGGGGCATGAACACTGAAGCTTTCTTT
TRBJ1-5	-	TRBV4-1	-	CASSQVRGSGNQPQHF	TGCGCCAGCAGCCAAGTACGAGGTTCTGGCAATCAGCCCCAGCATTTT
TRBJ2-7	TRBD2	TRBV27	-	CASSLGRTFSSGRAWGYEQYF	TGTGCCAGCAGTCTGGGCCGAACCTTCTCTAGCGGGAGGGCCTGGGGTTACGAGCAGTACTTC
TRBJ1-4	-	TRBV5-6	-	CASSSVNEKLFF	TGTGCCAGCAGCTCGGTTAATGAAAAACTGTTTTTT
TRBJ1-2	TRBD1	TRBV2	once	CASLTGGLSGYTF	TGTGCCAGCCTCACAGGGGGTCTTTCTGGCTACACCTTC
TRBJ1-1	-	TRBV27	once	CASRGLGRRINTEAFF	TGTGCCAGCAGGGGCTTGGGACGGCGTATCAACACTGAAGCTTTCTTT
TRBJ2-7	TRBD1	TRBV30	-	CAWRTGTGITYEQYF	TGTGCCTGGAGGACCGGGACAGGGATAACCTACGAGCAGTACTTC
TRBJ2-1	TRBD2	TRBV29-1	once	CSVLSGRPQGEQFF	TGCAGCGTTCTTAGCGGGAGGCCCCAGGGTGAGCAGTTCTTC